This TCR beta chain was captured by sequencing in a study of T cell responses to AZD1222 COVID-19 vaccine. Study outcomes and limitations: After the peak T cell response, and only then, were repertoires sampled. Among the donors, most were white British and more were female, and clonal diversity was possibly underestimated.

About this clone: Its antigen is currently unknown.

CDR1 is MDHEN and CDR2 is SYDVKM in the germline V gene. Between the trimmed V and J ends, which lost 2 bases and 2 bases, there was a span of 9 bases. The CDR3 spans 14 residues. Clones were read by immunoSEQ multiplex PCR, and TCRdb kept only the in-frame ones, dropping some. This sample carries some 81,000 clones, roughly 88% of them seen once, and the ten largest clones take roughly 3.1%. The specimen comprised peripheral blood, sampled 28 days after the second AZD1222 dose. The chain recombines TRBV28 with TRBJ1-2; unclear D gene. The origin of this receptor is an adult who received the AZD1222 COVID-19 vaccine. The CDR3 here is CASSLPDGNYGYTF. The CDR3 DNA reads TGTGCCAGCAGTTTACCGGACGGAAACTATGGCTACACCTTC.